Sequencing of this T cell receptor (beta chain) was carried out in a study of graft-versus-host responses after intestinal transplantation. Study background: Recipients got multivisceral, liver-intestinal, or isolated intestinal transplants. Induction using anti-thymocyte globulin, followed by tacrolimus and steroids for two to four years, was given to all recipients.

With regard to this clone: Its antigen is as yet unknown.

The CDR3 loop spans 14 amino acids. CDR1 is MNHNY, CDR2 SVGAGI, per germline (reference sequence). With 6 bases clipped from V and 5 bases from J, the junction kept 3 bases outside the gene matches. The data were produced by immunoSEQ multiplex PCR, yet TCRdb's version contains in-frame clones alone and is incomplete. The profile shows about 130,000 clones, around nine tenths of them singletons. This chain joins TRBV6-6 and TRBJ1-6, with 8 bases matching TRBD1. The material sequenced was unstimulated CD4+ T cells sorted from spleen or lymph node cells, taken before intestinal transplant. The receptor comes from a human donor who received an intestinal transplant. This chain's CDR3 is CASSPTGDNSPLHF. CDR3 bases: TGTGCCAGCAGCCCGACAGGGGATAATTCACCCCTCCACTTT.